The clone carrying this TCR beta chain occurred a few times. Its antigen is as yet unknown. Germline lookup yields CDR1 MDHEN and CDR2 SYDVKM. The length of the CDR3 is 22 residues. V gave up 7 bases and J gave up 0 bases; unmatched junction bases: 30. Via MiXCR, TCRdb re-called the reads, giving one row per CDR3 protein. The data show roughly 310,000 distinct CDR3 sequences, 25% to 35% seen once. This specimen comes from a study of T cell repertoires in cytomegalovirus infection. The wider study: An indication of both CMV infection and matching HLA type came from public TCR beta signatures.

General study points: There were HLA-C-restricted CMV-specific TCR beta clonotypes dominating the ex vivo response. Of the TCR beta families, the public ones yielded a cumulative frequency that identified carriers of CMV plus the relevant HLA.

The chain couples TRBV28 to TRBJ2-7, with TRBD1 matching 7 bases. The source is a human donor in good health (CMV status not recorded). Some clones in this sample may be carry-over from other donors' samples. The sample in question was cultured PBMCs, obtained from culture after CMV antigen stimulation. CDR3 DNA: TGTGCCAGCACCTCCTTTGGGGGTTCCGGGACAGTGAGGAAGAAGAGCTCCTACGAGCAGTACTTC. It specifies CASTSFGGSGTVRKKSSYEQYF.